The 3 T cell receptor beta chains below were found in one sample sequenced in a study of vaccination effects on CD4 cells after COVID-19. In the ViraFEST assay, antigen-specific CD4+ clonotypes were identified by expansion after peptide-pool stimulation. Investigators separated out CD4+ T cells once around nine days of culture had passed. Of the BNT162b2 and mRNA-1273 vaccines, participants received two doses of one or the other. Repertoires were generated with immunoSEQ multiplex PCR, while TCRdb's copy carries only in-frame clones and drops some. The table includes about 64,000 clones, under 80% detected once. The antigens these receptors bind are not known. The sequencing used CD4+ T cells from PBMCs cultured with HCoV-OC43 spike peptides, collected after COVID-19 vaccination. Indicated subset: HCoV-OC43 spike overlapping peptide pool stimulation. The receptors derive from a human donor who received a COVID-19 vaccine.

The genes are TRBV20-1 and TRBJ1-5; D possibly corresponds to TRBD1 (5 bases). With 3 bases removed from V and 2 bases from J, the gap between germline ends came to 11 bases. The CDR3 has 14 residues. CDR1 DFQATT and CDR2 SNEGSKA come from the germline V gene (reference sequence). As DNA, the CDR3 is TGCAGTGCTAGTTCGGGGCAGGGCAATCAGCCCCAGCATTTT. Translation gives CSASSGQGNQPQHF.

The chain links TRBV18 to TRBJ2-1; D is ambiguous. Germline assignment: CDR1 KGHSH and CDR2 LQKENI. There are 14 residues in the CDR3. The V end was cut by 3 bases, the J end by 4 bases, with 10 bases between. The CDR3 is CASSPQEGYNEQFF. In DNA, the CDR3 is TGTGCCAGCTCACCTCAGGAAGGTTACAATGAGCAGTTCTTC.

CDR3 sequence: CASSRTGAGNTIYF. The CDR3 region has the DNA TGTGCCAGTAGTCGGACAGGGGCGGGAAACACCATATATTTT. V and J are TRBV19 and TRBJ1-3; 9 bases fit TRBD1. J gave up 4 bases and V 5 bases, and 3 bases lay outside the gene matches. This CDR3 region has 14 residues. Germline lookup yields CDR1 LNHDA and CDR2 SQIVND (reference sequence).